A selection of T cell receptor beta chains follows, all from one sample in a study of cytomegalovirus exposure and HLA in healthy donors. The table came from immunoSEQ multiplex PCR; TCRdb's copy has only in-frame clones and leaves some out. The sample table includes around 210,000 clones. The sequenced sample consisted of PBMCs. All receptors come from a woman aged 25-40 years in good health and CMV-seropositive. CDR3s leave out the opening cysteine and the closing phenylalanine or tryptophan.

j_call v_call cdr3_aa
TRBJ1-1 TRBV2 ASSDTGNTEAF
TRBJ1-1 TRBV7-2 ASQGAGTSTEAF
TRBJ1-3 TRBV18 ASSPTEQSGNTIY
TRBJ2-1 TRBV7-2 ASSQSGVLSDYDNEQF
TRBJ1-4 TRBV2 ASNGEKLF
TRBJ1-4 TRBV14 ASSQVKGGYEKLF
TRBJ2-7 TRBV5-1 ASSSGTGDEQY
TRBJ2-7 TRBV6-5 ASSWTSGGSYEQY
TRBJ2-5 TRBV7-2 ASSLRGLLETQY
TRBJ2-5 TRBV4-1 ASSQERGSQY
TRBJ1-2 TRBV5-1 ASSPAGQGADGYT
TRBJ2-7 TRBV30 AWRGQGTYEQY
TRBJ1-5 TRBV5-5 ASSPSGWDRAAVSNQPQH
TRBJ1-2 TRBV29-1 SVGAGGYGYT
TRBJ1-2 TRBV5-1 ASSLATDRGGGYT
TRBJ2-7 TRBV7-2 ASSPRGGYYEQY
TRBJ2-3 TRBV2 ASRKASGGLVTQY
TRBJ2-5 TRBV6-6 ASGITGPEY
TRBJ2-7 TRBV4-3 ASSQGSSGSSHEQY
TRBJ2-3 TRBV4-3 ASSRDLAGDVDTQY
TRBJ2-5 TRBV2 AGSRGQAWAQY
TRBJ1-3 TRBV27 ASSSGLQGNTIY
TRBJ1-1 TRBV7-9 ASSPQGTVNTEAF
TRBJ2-2 TRBV18 ASSPTGVLNTGELF
TRBJ2-1 TRBV7-2 ASSLALASYNEQF
TRBJ2-5 TRBV5-1 ASSPAGQETQY
TRBJ1-1 TRBV5-1 ASSLTRGTEAF
TRBJ1-2 TRBV4-3 ASSPSTGLGGYT
TRBJ1-3 TRBV5-1 ASSQGSGNTIY
TRBJ1-2 TRBV28 ATDTGNYGYT
TRBJ2-1 TRBV2 ASLLAGGLEQF
TRBJ1-4 TRBV21-1 ASSKDQGLTNEKLF
TRBJ2-5 TRBV2 ASSGGQDLGYQETQY